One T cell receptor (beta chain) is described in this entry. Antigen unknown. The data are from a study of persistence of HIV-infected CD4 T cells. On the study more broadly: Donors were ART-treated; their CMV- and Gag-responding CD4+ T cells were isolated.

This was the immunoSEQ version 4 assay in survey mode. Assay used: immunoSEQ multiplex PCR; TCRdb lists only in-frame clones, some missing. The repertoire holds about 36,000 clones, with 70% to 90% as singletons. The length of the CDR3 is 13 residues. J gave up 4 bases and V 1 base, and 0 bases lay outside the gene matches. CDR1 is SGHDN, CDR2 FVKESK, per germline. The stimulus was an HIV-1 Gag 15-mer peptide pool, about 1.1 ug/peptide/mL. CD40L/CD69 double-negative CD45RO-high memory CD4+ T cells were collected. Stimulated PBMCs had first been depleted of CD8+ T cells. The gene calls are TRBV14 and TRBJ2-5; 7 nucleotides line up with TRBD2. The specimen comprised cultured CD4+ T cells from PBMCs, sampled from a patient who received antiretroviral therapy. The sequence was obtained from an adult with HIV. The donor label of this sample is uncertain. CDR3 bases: TGTGCCAGCAGCCAAGGGGGGGGAGAGACCCAGTACTTC. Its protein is CASSQGGGETQYF.